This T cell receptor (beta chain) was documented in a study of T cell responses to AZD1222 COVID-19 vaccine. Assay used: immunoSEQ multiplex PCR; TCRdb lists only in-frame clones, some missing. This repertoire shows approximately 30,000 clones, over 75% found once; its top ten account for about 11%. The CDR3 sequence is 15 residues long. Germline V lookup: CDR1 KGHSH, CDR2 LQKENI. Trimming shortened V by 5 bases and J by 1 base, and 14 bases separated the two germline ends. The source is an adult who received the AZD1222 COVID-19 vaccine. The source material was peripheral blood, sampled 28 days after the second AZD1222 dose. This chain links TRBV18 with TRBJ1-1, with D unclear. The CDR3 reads CASSSQTSPNTEAFF. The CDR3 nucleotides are TGTGCCAGCTCATCACAGACTTCTCCGAACACTGAAGCTTTCTTT. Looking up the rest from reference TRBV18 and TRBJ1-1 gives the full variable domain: NAGVMQNPRHLVRRRGQEARLRCSPMKGHSHVYWYRQLPEEGLKFMVYLQKENIIDESGMPKERFSAEFPKEGPSILRIQQVVRGDSAAYFCASSSQTSPNTEAFFGQGTRLTVV.